The next 20 T cell receptor beta chains were all read from a single sample in a study of blood T cell repertoires in COVID-19. Repertoires were generated with immunoSEQ multiplex PCR, while TCRdb's copy carries only in-frame clones and drops some. The sample includes 120,000 to 150,000 clones, roughly 87% of them seen just once. The source material was peripheral blood. Every receptor here comes from a woman between 45 and 60 years old with acute or convalescent COVID-19.

The chain carries TRBV2 and TRBJ1-6; D is ambiguous. V gave up 6 bases and J gave up 8 bases, with 14 bases separating them. CDR3 length: 14 residues. Germline V CDR1 and CDR2: SNHLY, FYNNEI. The CDR3 bases are TGTGCCAGCAGCCCATTCGAGAGGGATTCACCCCTCCACTTT. This sequence encodes CASSPFERDSPLHF. Together with reference TRBV2 and TRBJ1-6, the CDR3 gives the full variable domain: EPEVTQTPSHQVTQMGQEVILRCVPISNHLYFYWYRQILGQKVEFLVSFYNNEISEKSEIFDDQFSVERPDGSNFTLKIRSTKLEDSAMYFCASSPFERDSPLHFGNGTRLTVT.

V and J are TRBV18 and TRBJ1-2; 7 nucleotides line up with TRBD1. Germline CDR1 is KGHSH and CDR2 is LQKENI. The CDR3 extends over 13 amino acids. The V gene end was trimmed by 5 bases and the J gene end by 3 bases; junction bases not matched to a gene: 3. The CDR3 DNA reads TGTGCCAGCTCAACACAGGGGCACTATGGCTACACCTTC. Protein: CASSTQGHYGYTF. Together with reference TRBV18 and TRBJ1-2, the CDR3 gives the full variable domain: NAGVMQNPRHLVRRRGQEARLRCSPMKGHSHVYWYRQLPEEGLKFMVYLQKENIIDESGMPKERFSAEFPKEGPSILRIQQVVRGDSAAYFCASSTQGHYGYTFGSGTRLTVV.

This chain uses TRBV5-1 with TRBJ1-2; TRBD1 aligns across 7 bases. V lost 2 bases, J lost 8 bases, and 6 bases stayed unmatched. Germline V gives CDR1 SGHRS, CDR2 YFSETQ. The CDR3 runs to 13 residues. This chain's CDR3 is CASSFPPGGGYTF. For the CDR3, the DNA is TGCGCCAGCAGCTTCCCTCCAGGGGGGGGCTACACCTTC.

Written as DNA, the CDR3 is TGTGCCAGCAGTTTACGGGGACTATATGGCTACACCTTC. Protein: CASSLRGLYGYTF. This rearrangement joins TRBV27 to TRBJ1-2, with D possibly matching TRBD1 (5 bases). Trimming removed 2 bases from V and 5 bases from J, with 9 bases in between. Germline V gene data show CDR1 as MNHEY and CDR2 as SMNVEV (reference sequence). The CDR3 is 13 amino acids.

The chain recombines TRBV12-3 or TRBV12-4 with TRBJ2-7; 8 bases map to TRBD1. CDR3 length equals 13 residues. Germline trimming cut 7 bases from V and 4 bases from J; bases unmatched to any gene: 6. This chain's CDR3 is CASNPGGAYEQYF. DNA for the CDR3: TGTGCCAGCAACCCAGGGGGCGCGTACGAGCAGTACTTC.

The chain couples TRBV15 to TRBJ1-5; D is unclear. Per the germline V gene, CDR1 is LNHNV and CDR2 is YYDKDF (reference sequence). The CDR3 sequence is 16 residues long. V gave up 0 bases and J gave up 0 bases, with 9 bases separating them. CDR3 nucleotides: TGTGCCACCAGCAGAGAGGGCAGATATAGCAATCAGCCCCAGCATTTT. Encoded protein: CATSREGRYSNQPQHF.

V is TRBV6-1 and J is TRBJ1-3; D is uncertain. Germline CDR1 reads MNHNS; CDR2 reads SASEGT. CDR3 size: 13 residues. Trimming took 3 bases from V and 4 from J, leaving 7 bases between them. This chain's CDR3 is CASSDQRGNTIYF. CDR3 nucleotide sequence: TGTGCCAGCAGTGACCAGCGGGGAAACACCATATATTTT.

The chain couples TRBV20-1 to TRBJ2-3; 8 positions match TRBD1. The germline V gene has CDR1 DFQATT and CDR2 SNEGSKA (reference sequence). Unmatched junction bases numbered 13, after V lost 3 bases and J lost 2 bases. CDR3 length: 17 amino acids. CDR3 in amino acids: CSASMDREGEATDTQYF. CDR3 sequence (DNA): TGCAGTGCTAGTATGGACAGGGAAGGCGAGGCCACAGATACGCAGTATTTT.

The sample holds one count of this clone. The chain couples TRBV5-5 to TRBJ1-5; 7 nucleotides line up with TRBD1. Trimming removed 2 bases from V and 0 bases from J; junction bases left unmatched: 5. The germline V gene encodes CDR1 SGHKS and CDR2 YYEKEE (reference sequence). This CDR3 spans 16 amino acids. The DNA of the CDR3 is TGTGCCAGCAGCTTAACCGGGACAGTTAGCAATCAGCCCCAGCATTTT. Translating gives CASSLTGTVSNQPQHF.

This chain links TRBV30 with TRBJ2-7; D gene unclear. Trimming shortened V by 1 base and J by 0 bases, and 4 bases separated the two germline ends. Germline V lookup: CDR1 GTSNPN, CDR2 SVGIG (reference sequence). The CDR3 spans 12 residues. DNA for the CDR3: TGTGCCTGGAGTGCCAACTCCTACGAGCAGTACTTC. Translation: CAWSANSYEQYF.

The chain employs TRBV4-1 and TRBJ1-1, with a tentative D call TRBD1 (6 bases). The CDR3 is made up of 16 amino acids. CDR1 and CDR2 (germline): MGHRA, YSYEKL. With 2 bases removed from V and 0 bases from J, the gap between germline ends came to 13 bases. CDR3 coding DNA: TGCGCCAGCAGCCAATCCCTACAGGGTGTGAACACTGAAGCTTTCTTT. Protein: CASSQSLQGVNTEAFF.

V is TRBV5-4 and J is TRBJ2-2, with 7 nucleotides matching TRBD1. This CDR3 spans 16 amino acids. From germline, CDR1 is SGHNT and CDR2 YYREEE (reference sequence). Trimming removed 1 base from V and 1 base from J; junction bases left unmatched: 4. The DNA of the CDR3 is TGTGCCAGCAGCTTGCTCGGGACAGAGAACACCGGGGAGCTGTTTTTT. Translating it yields CASSLLGTENTGELFF.

The V call is TRBV12-3 or TRBV12-4, the J call TRBJ1-2; D gene ambiguous. V lost 8 bases, J lost 8 bases, and 15 bases lay in between. The CDR3 loop spans 12 amino acids. For the CDR3, the DNA is TGTGCCAGCGGCCTCGTGGCGGGGGGCTACACCTTC. Residues: CASGLVAGGYTF.

The V call is TRBV6-1, the J call TRBJ2-2; 12 bases match TRBD2. Trimming took 2 bases from V and 4 from J; bases not matched to a gene: 8. CDR1 and CDR2 (germline): MNHNS, SASEGT. The CDR3 contains 18 residues. The CDR3: CASSEWLAGGSGTGELFF. CDR3 nucleotides: TGTGCCAGCAGTGAATGGCTAGCGGGGGGGTCCGGCACCGGGGAGCTGTTTTTT.

The CDR3 DNA is TGTGCCAGCAGCCAAGATAACTACTCCTACGAGCAGTACTTC. Amino acid sequence: CASSQDNYSYEQYF. The chain couples TRBV4-2 to TRBJ2-7; no clear D gene. This CDR3 has 14 amino acids. Germline V lookup: CDR1 LGHNA, CDR2 YNFKEQ. The ends were cut back, 0 bases at V and 0 bases at J, with 6 bases in the middle.

The V and J genes are TRBV19 and TRBJ2-1; D perhaps matches TRBD2 (5 bases). CDR3 length: 14 amino acids. V gave up 3 bases and J gave up 0 bases, with 6 bases separating them. Looked up from germline, CDR1 is LNHDA and CDR2 is SQIVND (reference sequence). Here the CDR3 reads CASSIGSSYNEQFF. As DNA, the CDR3 is TGTGCCAGTAGTATTGGGAGCTCCTACAATGAGCAGTTCTTC.

The genes are TRBV3-1 (or the pseudogene TRBV3-2) and TRBJ1-2, with 7 bases matching TRBD1. V was pared by 0 bases and J by 6 bases, with 4 bases of the junction left unmatched. The CDR3 sequence is 14 residues long. Germline CDR1 reads LGHDT; CDR2 reads YNNKEL (reference sequence). This CDR3 is CASSQDQGGNGYTF. In nucleotides, the CDR3 is TGTGCCAGCAGCCAAGATCAGGGGGGCAATGGCTACACCTTC.

The chain employs TRBV10-3 and TRBJ1-2, with TRBD1 as a possible D gene (6 bases). Germline V CDR1 and CDR2: ENHRY, SYGVKD. This CDR3 has 13 amino acids. With 6 bases removed from V and 8 bases from J, the gap between germline ends came to 16 bases. CDR3 DNA sequence: TGTGCCATCAGGGACAGTAATGTCGGCGGCTACACCTTC. It is translated as CAIRDSNVGGYTF.

V usage is TRBV6-4 and J usage is TRBJ1-4, with unresolved D. CDR1 and CDR2 from the germline V gene are MRHNA and SNTAGT. This CDR3 is built from 13 residues. V lost 4 bases to trimming and J lost 5 bases, with 8 bases between them. Here the CDR3 DNA reads TGTGCCAGCAGTGCCAACACAAATGAAAAACTGTTTTTT. Residues: CASSANTNEKLFF.

The chain combines TRBV7-6 with TRBJ2-4, with TRBD2 matching over 14 bases. CDR1 and CDR2 from the germline V gene are SGHVS and FNYEAQ. The junction had 5 bases not matched to a gene; V was cut back by 5 bases and J by 8 bases. This CDR3 contains 15 residues. The CDR3 DNA reads TGTGCCAGCAGCCGGACTAGCGGGGGGATAGACATTCAGTACTTC. This translates into CASSRTSGGIDIQYF.